One sample yielded the 22 T cell receptor beta chains listed below, sequenced in a study of blood T cell repertoires in COVID-19. Produced via immunoSEQ multiplex PCR; TCRdb's table is partial and in-frame only. The sample yields some 220,000 clones, 85% seen once. Source material: peripheral blood. The receptors derive from a woman between 70 and 85 years old with COVID-19, enrolled during active disease.

This clone was seen once. The CDR3 nucleotides read TGTGCCAGTAGCCCACAGGGGGCGTATGGCTACACCTTC. Translating it yields CASSPQGAYGYTF. The V call is TRBV19, the J call TRBJ1-2; 9 nucleotides align to TRBD1. Germline V gives CDR1 LNHDA, CDR2 SQIVND (reference sequence). The CDR3 is 13 residues long. The trim removed 6 bases at V and 5 bases at J, leaving 4 bases unmatched.

This chain uses TRBV9 with TRBJ1-2; the D gene is possibly TRBD1 (6 bases). The CDR3 is 16 amino acids. Deletions cut 0 bases from V and 7 bases from J, with 19 bases between. The germline V gene has CDR1 SGDLS and CDR2 YYNGEE. In DNA form, the CDR3 reads TGTGCCAGCAGCGTAGTGGGGGGGCGCTTAGCTTGTGGCTACACCTTC. Its translation is CASSVVGGRLACGYTF.

The chain couples TRBV4-2 to TRBJ1-4; D gene uncertain. V dropped 1 base and J dropped 4 bases, with 10 bases sitting between them. The V gene's germline CDR1 is LGHNA and CDR2 YNFKEQ. There are 15 residues in the CDR3. The CDR3, as DNA: TGTGCCAGCAGCCAAGGGCCGCGGATTAATGAAAAACTGTTTTTT. Translation: CASSQGPRINEKLFF.

This chain connects TRBV4-3 to TRBJ2-1; the match to TRBD2 covers 7 bases. Germline V CDR1 and CDR2: LGHNA, YSLEER. The J segment lost 0 bases and the V segment lost 0 bases, leaving 11 bases of the junction unmatched. This CDR3 is built from 19 residues. DNA for the CDR3: TGCGCCAGCAGCCAAGAACTAGCGACCCCCTATAGCTCCTACAATGAGCAGTTCTTC. Encoded protein: CASSQELATPYSSYNEQFF.

This clone was seen more than once but under ten times. V is TRBV6-1 and J is TRBJ2-7; D is ambiguous. The CDR3 has 15 amino acids. Per the germline V gene, CDR1 is MNHNS and CDR2 is SASEGT. Trimming took off 2 bases at V and 2 bases at J, with 13 bases between the two ends. CDR3 bases: TGTGCCAGCAGTGAAACCGTACAGCTGACCTACGAGCAGTACTTC. This sequence encodes CASSETVQLTYEQYF.

The chain has TRBV12-3 or TRBV12-4 and TRBJ1-6; D perhaps matches TRBD1 (6 bases). CDR3 size: 11 residues. V was pared by 5 bases and J by 14 bases, with 10 bases between. The CDR3 DNA is TGTGCCAGCAGTGAACGGACAGCCCTCCACTTT. This gives the protein CASSERTALHF.

This clone occurred once. The chain carries TRBV7-9 and TRBJ2-3, with no clear D. CDR3 size: 13 residues. Trimming took off 5 bases at V and 0 bases at J, with 6 bases between the two ends. CDR1 is SEHNR and CDR2 is FQNEAQ in the germline V gene (reference sequence). The CDR3 sequence is CASSEQSTDTQYF. The CDR3 DNA is TGTGCCAGCAGCGAGCAAAGCACAGATACGCAGTATTTT.

This sequence joins TRBV5-4 and TRBJ1-2, with D perhaps matching TRBD1 (5 bases). Deletions cut 4 bases from V and 0 bases from J, with 22 bases between. There are 18 residues in the CDR3. Germline loops: CDR1 SGHNT, CDR2 YYREEE (reference sequence). In DNA, the CDR3 is TGTGCCAGCAGCCGACATCCGTGGGGGGTCCTAGCTAACTATGGCTACACCTTC. This codes for CASSRHPWGVLANYGYTF.

In its sample, this clone was seen a few times. The DNA of the CDR3 is TGTGCCAGTAGTAGTTCGGGGGGCAATCAGCCCCAGCATTTT. Its protein is CASSSSGGNQPQHF. This chain joins TRBV19 and TRBJ1-5; D is perhaps TRBD1 (5 bases). This CDR3 has 14 amino acids. V was shortened by 4 bases and J by 2 bases, with 9 bases between the two germline ends. Germline CDR1 LNHDA, CDR2 SQIVND (reference sequence).

V usage is TRBV28 and J usage is TRBJ1-2, with TRBD1 identical over 9 bases. Germline loops: CDR1 MDHEN, CDR2 SYDVKM. V lost 6 bases to trimming and J lost 5 bases; unmatched junction nucleotides: 16. The CDR3 sequence is 17 residues long. In DNA, the CDR3 is TGTGCCAGCAGAACAGGGGGCGCGATACCCTCTAGGTATGGCTACACCTTC. The encoded protein is CASRTGGAIPSRYGYTF.

V is TRBV5-1 and J is TRBJ2-5; 14 bases match TRBD2. The CDR3 has 18 amino acids. Germline V CDR1 and CDR2: SGHRS, YFSETQ. Germline trimming cut 6 bases from V and 1 base from J; bases unmatched to any gene: 11. The CDR3, as DNA: TGCGCCAGCACTATGGGACTAGCGGGGGATATTGGCCAAGAGACCCAGTACTTC. Translation: CASTMGLAGDIGQETQYF.

The chain uses TRBV15 and TRBJ2-1, with 15 positions matching TRBD2. J was trimmed by 6 bases and V by 1 base; bases with no gene match: 13. This CDR3 contains 20 residues. Germline lookup yields CDR1 LNHNV and CDR2 YYDKDF (reference sequence). CDR3 bases: TGTGCCACCAGCAGAGGCCGGGGGGGACTAGCGGGAGGTCGGAGCAATGAGCAGTTCTTC. It encodes CATSRGRGGLAGGRSNEQFF.

The chain recombines TRBV11-3 with TRBJ2-5; no reliable D call. The V end was cut by 5 bases, the J end by 2 bases, with 9 bases between. CDR1 and CDR2 (germline): SGHNT, YENEEA. The CDR3 loop spans 13 amino acids. CDR3 sequence reads: CASSTTQQETQYF. The CDR3 DNA reads TGTGCCAGCAGCACCACACAGCAAGAGACCCAGTACTTC.

This clone was observed a single time. The V and J genes are TRBV29-1 and TRBJ1-2; D gene unclear. The CDR3 has 12 amino acids. Trimming left V 2 bases short and J 5 bases short, with 9 bases between. Germline V CDR1 and CDR2: SQVTM, ANQGSEA. The CDR3 sequence is CSVEKGGYGYTF. CDR3 nucleotide sequence: TGCAGCGTTGAAAAGGGAGGGTATGGCTACACCTTC. The whole variable domain, remainder taken from reference TRBV29-1 and TRBJ1-2, is SAVISQKPSRDICQRGTSLTIQCQVDSQVTMMFWYRQQPGQSLTLIATANQGSEATYESGFVIDKFPISRPNLTFSTLTVSNMSPEDSSIYLCSVEKGGYGYTFGSGTRLTVV.

The chain has TRBV11-2 and TRBJ1-1, with 7 bases lining up with TRBD1. CDR3 size: 14 residues. CDR1 is SGHAT and CDR2 is FQNNGV in the germline V gene. Unmatched junction bases numbered 13, after V lost 4 bases and J lost 11 bases. The CDR3 DNA reads TGTGCCAGCAGCTCAATCAGGGGAACAGGGGCCGCTTTCTTT. Encoded protein: CASSSIRGTGAAFF.

The rearrangement links TRBV7-9 to TRBJ1-1; D is undetermined. The CDR3 runs to 14 residues. Germline V CDR1 and CDR2: SEHNR, FQNEAQ (reference sequence). Trimming pared 5 bases from V and 5 bases from J, leaving 15 bases between. The CDR3 loop reads CASSRDGFRTEAFF. The CDR3 DNA is TGTGCCAGCAGCCGCGACGGGTTTAGGACTGAAGCTTTCTTT.

This chain joins TRBV2 and TRBJ2-5; 7 bases fit TRBD1. The V gene's germline CDR1 is SNHLY and CDR2 FYNNEI. Trimming took 7 bases from V and 5 from J; bases not matched to a gene: 7. The CDR3 extends over 13 amino acids. CDR3 coding DNA: TGTGCCAGCACCCCTGGACAGGAGGAGACCCAGTACTTC. Amino acid sequence: CASTPGQEETQYF.

This clone was picked up a small number of times. The chain uses TRBV5-4 and TRBJ2-3; the D is unclear. Germline-derived CDR1 and CDR2 are SGHNT and YYREEE (reference sequence). The V and J ends lost 4 bases and 11 bases respectively, with 11 bases between them. The CDR3 totals 11 residues. This CDR3 is CASSQASQQYF. DNA of the CDR3: TGTGCCAGCAGCCAAGCGTCGCAGCAGTATTTT.

This clone was counted a few times. The rearrangement uses TRBV19 and TRBJ1-3; a possible D gene is TRBD1 (5 bases). From germline, CDR1 is LNHDA and CDR2 SQIVND (reference sequence). Trimming pared 5 bases from V and 0 bases from J, leaving 8 bases between. The CDR3 length is 14 residues. The CDR3 here is CASSLDNSGNTIYF. The DNA of the CDR3 is TGTGCCAGTAGTTTGGACAACTCTGGAAACACCATATATTTT.

This sequence joins TRBV18 and TRBJ1-1; 9 positions match TRBD1. The V gene's germline CDR1 is KGHSH and CDR2 LQKENI. The J segment lost 2 bases and the V segment lost 3 bases, leaving 7 bases of the junction unmatched. The CDR3 is 16 amino acids. Written as DNA, the CDR3 is TGTGCCAGCTCACCCCTGGGGACAGGGAAAAACACTGAAGCTTTCTTT. It codes for CASSPLGTGKNTEAFF.

This chain links TRBV7-8 with TRBJ2-2, with D maybe TRBD2 (6 bases). This CDR3 comprises 17 residues. V was clipped by 1 base and J by 1 base, with 13 bases between them. CDR1 SGHVS and CDR2 FQNEAQ come from the germline V gene. CDR3 in DNA: TGTGCCAGCAGCTTAGTCTCTCGGCGGGAGAACACCGGGGAGCTGTTTTTT. It translates to CASSLVSRRENTGELFF.

CDR3 nucleotide sequence: TGTGCCAGCAGCCCGGGACAGGGAAAACCCCAGCATTTT. Protein: CASSPGQGKPQHF. V usage is TRBV6-5 and J usage is TRBJ1-5; 9 positions match TRBD1. V was pared by 6 bases and J by 10 bases, with 7 bases of the junction left unmatched. Looked up from germline, CDR1 is MNHEY and CDR2 is SVGAGI. CDR3 length: 13 amino acids.